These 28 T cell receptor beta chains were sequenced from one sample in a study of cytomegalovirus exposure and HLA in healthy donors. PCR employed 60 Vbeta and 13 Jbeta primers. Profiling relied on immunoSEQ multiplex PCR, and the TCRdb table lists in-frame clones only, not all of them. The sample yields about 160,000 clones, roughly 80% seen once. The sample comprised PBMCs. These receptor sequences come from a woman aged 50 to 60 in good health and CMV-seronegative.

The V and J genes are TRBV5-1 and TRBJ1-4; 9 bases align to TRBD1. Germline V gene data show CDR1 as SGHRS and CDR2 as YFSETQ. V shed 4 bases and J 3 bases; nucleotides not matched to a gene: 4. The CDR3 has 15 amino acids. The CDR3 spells CASSPRDRANEKLFF. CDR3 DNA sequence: TGCGCCAGCAGCCCCCGGGACAGGGCTAATGAAAAACTGTTTTTT.

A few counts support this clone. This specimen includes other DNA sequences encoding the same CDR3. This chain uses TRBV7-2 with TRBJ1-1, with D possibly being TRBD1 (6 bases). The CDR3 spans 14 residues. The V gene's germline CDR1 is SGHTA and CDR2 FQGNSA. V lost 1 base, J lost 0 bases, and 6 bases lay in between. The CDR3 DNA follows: TGTGCCAGCAGCTTAGGACAGGTGAACACTGAAGCTTTCTTT. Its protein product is CASSLGQVNTEAFF.

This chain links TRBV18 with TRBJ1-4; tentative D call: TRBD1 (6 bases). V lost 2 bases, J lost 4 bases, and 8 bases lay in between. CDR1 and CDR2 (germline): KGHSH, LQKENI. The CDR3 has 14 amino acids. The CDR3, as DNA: TGTGCCAGCTCACCAATGGACAGTAATGAAAAACTGTTTTTT. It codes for CASSPMDSNEKLFF.

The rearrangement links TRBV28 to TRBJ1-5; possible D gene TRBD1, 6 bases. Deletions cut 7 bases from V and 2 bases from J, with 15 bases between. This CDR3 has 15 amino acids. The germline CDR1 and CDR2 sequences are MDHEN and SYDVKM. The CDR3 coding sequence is TGTGCCAGCACTAGGGGGGGCAGGGGCAATCAGCCCCAGCATTTT. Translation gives CASTRGGRGNQPQHF.

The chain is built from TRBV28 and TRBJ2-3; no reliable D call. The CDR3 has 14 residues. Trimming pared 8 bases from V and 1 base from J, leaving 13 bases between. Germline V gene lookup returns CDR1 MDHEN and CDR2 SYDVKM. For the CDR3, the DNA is TGTGCCAGCCACTTAAGGCAGGGCACAGATACGCAGTATTTT. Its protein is CASHLRQGTDTQYF. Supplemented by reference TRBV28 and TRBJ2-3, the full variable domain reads DVKVTQSSRYLVKRTGEKVFLECVQDMDHENMFWYRQDPGLGLRLIYFSYDVKMKEKGDIPEGYSVSREKKERFSLILESASTNQTSMYLCASHLRQGTDTQYFGPGTRLTVL.

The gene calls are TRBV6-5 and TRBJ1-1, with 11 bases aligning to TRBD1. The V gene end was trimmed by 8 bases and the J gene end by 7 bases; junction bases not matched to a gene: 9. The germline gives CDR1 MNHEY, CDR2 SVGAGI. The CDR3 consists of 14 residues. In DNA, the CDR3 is TGTGCCAGCCGTAGGGACAGGGGGTTTGGTGAAGCTTTCTTT. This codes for CASRRDRGFGEAFF.

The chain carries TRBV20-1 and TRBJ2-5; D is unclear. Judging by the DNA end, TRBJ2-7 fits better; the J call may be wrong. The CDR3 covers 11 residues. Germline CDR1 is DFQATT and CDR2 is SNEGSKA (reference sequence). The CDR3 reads CSAQSSYEQYF. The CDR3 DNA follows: TGCAGTGCTCAAAGCTCCTACGAGCAGTACTTC.

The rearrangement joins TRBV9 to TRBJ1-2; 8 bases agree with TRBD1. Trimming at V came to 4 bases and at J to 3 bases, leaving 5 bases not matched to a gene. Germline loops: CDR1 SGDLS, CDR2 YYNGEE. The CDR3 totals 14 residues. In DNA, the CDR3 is TGTGCCAGCAGCAAAGAGACAGGGGACTATGGCTACACCTTC. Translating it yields CASSKETGDYGYTF.

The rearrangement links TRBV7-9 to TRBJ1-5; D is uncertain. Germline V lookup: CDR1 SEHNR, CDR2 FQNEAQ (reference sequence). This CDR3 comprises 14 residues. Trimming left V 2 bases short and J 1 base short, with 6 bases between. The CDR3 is CASSLSESNQPQHF. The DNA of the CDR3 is TGTGCCAGCAGCTTATCCGAGAGCAATCAGCCCCAGCATTTT.

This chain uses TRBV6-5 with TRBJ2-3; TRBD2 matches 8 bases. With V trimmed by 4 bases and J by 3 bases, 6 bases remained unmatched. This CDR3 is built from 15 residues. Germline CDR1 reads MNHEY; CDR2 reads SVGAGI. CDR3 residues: CASSSGTSGTDTQYF. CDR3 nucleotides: TGTGCCAGCAGTTCCGGGACTAGTGGGACAGATACGCAGTATTTT.

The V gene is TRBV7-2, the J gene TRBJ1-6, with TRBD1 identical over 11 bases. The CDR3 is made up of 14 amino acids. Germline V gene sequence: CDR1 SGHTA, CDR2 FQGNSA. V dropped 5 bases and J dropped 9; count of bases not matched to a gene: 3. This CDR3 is CASSQDRGLSPLHF. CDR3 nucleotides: TGTGCCAGCAGCCAGGACAGGGGGCTTTCACCCCTCCACTTT.

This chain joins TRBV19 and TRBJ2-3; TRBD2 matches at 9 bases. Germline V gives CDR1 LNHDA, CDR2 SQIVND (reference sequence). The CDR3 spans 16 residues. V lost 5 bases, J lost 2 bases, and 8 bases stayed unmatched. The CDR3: CASSLLAGAATDTQYF. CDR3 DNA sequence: TGTGCCAGTAGTCTCTTAGCGGGGGCGGCCACAGATACGCAGTATTTT.

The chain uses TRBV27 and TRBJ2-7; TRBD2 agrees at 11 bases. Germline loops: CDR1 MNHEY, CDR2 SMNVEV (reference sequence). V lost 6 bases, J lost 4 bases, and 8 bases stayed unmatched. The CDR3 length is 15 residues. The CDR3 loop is CASRDPGLADYEQYF. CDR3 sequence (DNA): TGTGCCAGCAGAGACCCGGGACTAGCGGATTACGAGCAGTACTTC.

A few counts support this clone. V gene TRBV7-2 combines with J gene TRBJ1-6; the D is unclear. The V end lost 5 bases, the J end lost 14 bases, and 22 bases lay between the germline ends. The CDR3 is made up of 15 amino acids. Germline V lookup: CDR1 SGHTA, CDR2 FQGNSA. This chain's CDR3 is CASSLSQIPLGALHF. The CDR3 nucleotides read TGTGCCAGCAGCCTTAGCCAGATCCCCCTCGGGGCCCTCCACTTT. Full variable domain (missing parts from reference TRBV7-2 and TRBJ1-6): GAGVSQSPSNKVTEKGKDVELRCDPISGHTALYWYRQSLGQGLEFLIYFQGNSAPDKSGLPSDRFSAERTGGSVSTLTIQRTQQEDSAVYLCASSLSQIPLGALHFGNGTRLTVT.

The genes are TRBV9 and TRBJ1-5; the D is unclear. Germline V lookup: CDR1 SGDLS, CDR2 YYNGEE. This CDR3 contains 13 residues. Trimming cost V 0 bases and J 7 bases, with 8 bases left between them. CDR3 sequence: CASSVGRGQPQHF. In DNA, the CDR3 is TGTGCCAGCAGCGTAGGGAGAGGGCAGCCCCAGCATTTT.

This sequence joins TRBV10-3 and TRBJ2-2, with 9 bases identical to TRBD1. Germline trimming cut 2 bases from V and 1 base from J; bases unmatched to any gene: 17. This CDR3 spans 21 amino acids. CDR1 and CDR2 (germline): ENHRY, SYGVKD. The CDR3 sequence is CAISEPPGTGLRDQNTGELFF. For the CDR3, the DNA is TGTGCCATCAGTGAGCCCCCCGGGACAGGGTTGAGGGACCAGAACACCGGGGAGCTGTTTTTT.

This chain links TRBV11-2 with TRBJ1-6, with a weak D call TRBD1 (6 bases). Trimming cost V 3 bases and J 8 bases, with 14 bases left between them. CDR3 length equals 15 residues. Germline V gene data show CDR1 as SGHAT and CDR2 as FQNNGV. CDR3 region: CASSFGQILYSPLHF. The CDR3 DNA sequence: TGTGCCAGCAGCTTCGGACAGATCCTATATTCACCCCTCCACTTT.

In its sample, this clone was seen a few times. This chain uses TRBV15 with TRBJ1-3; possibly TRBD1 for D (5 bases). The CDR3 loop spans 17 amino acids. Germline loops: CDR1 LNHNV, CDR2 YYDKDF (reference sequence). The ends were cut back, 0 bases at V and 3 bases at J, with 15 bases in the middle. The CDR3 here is CATSRDRRGGRGNTIYF. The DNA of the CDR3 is TGTGCCACCAGCAGAGATAGGAGGGGAGGACGTGGAAACACCATATATTTT.

This chain's CDR3 is CASSIQGADYGYTF. In DNA, the CDR3 is TGTGCCAGCAGCATACAGGGGGCGGACTATGGCTACACCTTC. V usage is TRBV5-8 and J usage is TRBJ1-2, with 9 bases lining up with TRBD1. V dropped 4 bases and J dropped 3; count of bases not matched to a gene: 4. The CDR3 loop spans 14 amino acids. The germline V gene encodes CDR1 SGHTS and CDR2 YDEGEE. Full variable domain (remainder filled in from reference TRBV5-8 and TRBJ1-2): EAGVTQSPTHLIKTRGQQATLRCSPISGHTSVYWYQQALGLGLQFLLWYDEGEERNRGNFPPRFSGRQFPNYSSELNVNALELEDSALYLCASSIQGADYGYTFGSGTRLTVV.

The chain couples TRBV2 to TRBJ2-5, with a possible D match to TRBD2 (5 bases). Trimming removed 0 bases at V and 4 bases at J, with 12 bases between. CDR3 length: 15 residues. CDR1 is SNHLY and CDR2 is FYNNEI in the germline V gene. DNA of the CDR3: TGTGCCAGCAGTGAAGCGGAGGTAACGGGAGAGACCCAGTACTTC. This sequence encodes CASSEAEVTGETQYF.

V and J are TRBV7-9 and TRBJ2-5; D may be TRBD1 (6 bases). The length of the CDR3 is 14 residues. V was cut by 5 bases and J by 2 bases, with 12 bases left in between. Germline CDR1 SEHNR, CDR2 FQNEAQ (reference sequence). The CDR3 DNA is TGTGCCAGCAGCCTCCGGACAGCACAAGAGACCCAGTACTTC. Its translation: CASSLRTAQETQYF.

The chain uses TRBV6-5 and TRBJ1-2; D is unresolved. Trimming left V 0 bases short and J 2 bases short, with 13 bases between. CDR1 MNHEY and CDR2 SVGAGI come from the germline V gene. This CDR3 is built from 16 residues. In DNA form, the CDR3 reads TGTGCCAGCAGTTACTCGAGCGGTTTGAGCAACTATGGCTACACCTTC. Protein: CASSYSSGLSNYGYTF.

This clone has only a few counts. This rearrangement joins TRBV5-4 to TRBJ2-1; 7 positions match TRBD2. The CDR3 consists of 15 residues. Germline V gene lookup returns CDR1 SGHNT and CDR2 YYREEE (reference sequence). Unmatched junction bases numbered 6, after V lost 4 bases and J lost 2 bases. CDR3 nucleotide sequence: TGTGCCAGCAGCACCGGGACTAACACCTACAATGAGCAGTTCTTC. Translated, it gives CASSTGTNTYNEQFF.

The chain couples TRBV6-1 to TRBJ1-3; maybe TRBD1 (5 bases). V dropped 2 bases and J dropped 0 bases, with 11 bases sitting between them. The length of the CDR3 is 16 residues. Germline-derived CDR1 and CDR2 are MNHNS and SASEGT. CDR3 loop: CASSELKGNSGNTIYF. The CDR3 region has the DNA TGTGCCAGCAGTGAACTGAAGGGGAACTCTGGAAACACCATATATTTT.

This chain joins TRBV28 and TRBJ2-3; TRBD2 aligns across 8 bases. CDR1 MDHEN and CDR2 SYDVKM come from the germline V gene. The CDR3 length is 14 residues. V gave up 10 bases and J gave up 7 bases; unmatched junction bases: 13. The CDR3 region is CATLLTVAGNTQYF. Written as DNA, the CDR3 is TGTGCCACGCTTCTTACTGTAGCGGGGAATACGCAGTATTTT.

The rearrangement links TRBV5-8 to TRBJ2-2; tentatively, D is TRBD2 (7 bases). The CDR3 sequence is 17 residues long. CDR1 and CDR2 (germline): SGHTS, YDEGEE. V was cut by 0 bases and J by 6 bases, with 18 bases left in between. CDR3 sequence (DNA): TGTGCCAGCAGCTTGGAAGGGGGGGCGTCGAAATCCGGGGAGCTGTTTTTT. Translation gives CASSLEGGASKSGELFF.

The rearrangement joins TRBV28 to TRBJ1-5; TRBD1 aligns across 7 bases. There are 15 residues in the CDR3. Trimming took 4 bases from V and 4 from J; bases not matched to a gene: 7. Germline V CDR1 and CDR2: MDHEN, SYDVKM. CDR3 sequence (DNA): TGTGCCAGCAGTTCAGGGAGACAGGGAAATCAGCCCCAGCATTTT. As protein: CASSSGRQGNQPQHF.

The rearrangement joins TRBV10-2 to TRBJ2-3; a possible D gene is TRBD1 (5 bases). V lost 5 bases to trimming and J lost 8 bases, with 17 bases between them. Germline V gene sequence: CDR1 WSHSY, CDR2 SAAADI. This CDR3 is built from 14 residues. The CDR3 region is CASSTSSSRVTQYF. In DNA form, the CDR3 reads TGCGCCAGCAGTACGAGTTCGTCCAGGGTTACGCAGTATTTT.